This is a list of T cell receptor beta chains from one sample in a study of cytomegalovirus exposure and HLA in healthy donors. Method: immunoSEQ multiplex PCR; TCRdb's copy keeps in-frame clones and lacks some. Of approximately 140,000 clones listed, roughly 79% are singletons. Specimen: PBMCs. These TCRs come from a male donor in good health and CMV-seronegative. CDR3s include the opening cysteine and the closing phenylalanine or tryptophan. The D gene is left open where the match is weak. Not every row has a clone size; where given, it reads once, few, many or a size class.

CDR3nt | CDR3aa | j_gene | v_gene | abundance | d_gene
TGTGCCAGCCGAAACAGCGGGGGAGTGGACGAGCAGTACTTC | CASRNSGGVDEQYF | TRBJ2-7 | TRBV18 | few | TRBD2
TGTGCCAGCAGCTTAGGGGACAGTCCTACCTACGAGCAGTACTTC | CASSLGDSPTYEQYF | TRBJ2-7 | TRBV11-2 | - | TRBD1
TGTGCCAGCAGCCAACGCGGGACAGGGAGCAAAAACATTCAGTACTTC | CASSQRGTGSKNIQYF | TRBJ2-4 | TRBV14 | few | TRBD1
TGTGCCAGCAGCTTAGTCGGGGACACCATATATTTT | CASSLVGDTIYF | TRBJ1-3 | TRBV7-9 | - | -
TGCGCCAGCAGCCACGGACAGGGTATGCAGTTGGAGACCCAGTACTTC | CASSHGQGMQLETQYF | TRBJ2-5 | TRBV4-1 | - | TRBD1
TGTGCCAGCAGTCGGGGAGGGACTGAAGCTTTCTTT | CASSRGGTEAFF | TRBJ1-1 | TRBV6-5 | - | -
TGTGCCTGGAGTGTCCGGGGTCAATTAGGCAATCAGCCCCAGCATTTT | CAWSVRGQLGNQPQHF | TRBJ1-5 | TRBV30 | - | -
TGTGCCTGGAGCCTAGGCGGGTTGGGGGAGCTGTTTTTT | CAWSLGGLGELFF | TRBJ2-2 | TRBV30 | - | -
TGTGCCAGCAGCTTAGTCCCCGGCAGGGATGGCTACACCTTC | CASSLVPGRDGYTF | TRBJ1-2 | TRBV7-6 | - | -
TGCGCCAGCAGCTCGCAACGGGGGGCCGCGGGGATCCCAATCAGATCCTATACGCAGTATTTT | CASSSQRGAAGIPIRSYTQYF | TRBJ2-3 | TRBV5-1 | - | -
TGTGCCAGCAGTTTAAAACAGGGTGGTAACTATGGCTACACCTTC | CASSLKQGGNYGYTF | TRBJ1-2 | TRBV27 | - | -
TGTGCCCGCAGCTCCTGGGGGGTGGCCATAAACTATGGCTACACCTTC | CARSSWGVAINYGYTF | TRBJ1-2 | TRBV5-6 | - | -
TGCGCCAGCAGCTTGGCAGGGGGCGAGCAGTACTTC | CASSLAGGEQYF | TRBJ2-7 | TRBV5-1 | few | TRBD1
TGTGCCAGCAGCCTGGGGCTAGCGAACACCGGGGAGCTGTTTTTT | CASSLGLANTGELFF | TRBJ2-2 | TRBV5-6 | few | -
TGTGCCAGCAGCGCCCGGACTCTTGGGTCCTACAATGAGCAGTTCTTC | CASSARTLGSYNEQFF | TRBJ2-1 | TRBV9 | - | -
TGTGCCAGCAGCGGGATCCCCCGGGGGGCGCTTATCAATGAGCAGTTCTTC | CASSGIPRGALINEQFF | TRBJ2-1 | TRBV9 | - | -
TGCGCCAGCAGCCTAAGACAGGGGGCAGACGAGCAGTACTTC | CASSLRQGADEQYF | TRBJ2-7 | TRBV5-1 | - | TRBD1
TGTGCCAGTAGTATCGTCGGACTAGCGGGAGCGGAGCAGTTCTTC | CASSIVGLAGAEQFF | TRBJ2-1 | TRBV19 | - | TRBD2
TGTGCCAGCAGCGTAGAGTTGGGCTTCTACAATGAGCAGTTCTTC | CASSVELGFYNEQFF | TRBJ2-1 | TRBV9 | - | -
TGTGCCAGCAGTGAATCCCCAGGGCCATACTCTGGAAACACCATATATTTT | CASSESPGPYSGNTIYF | TRBJ1-3 | TRBV2 | - | -
TGTGCCAGCAGCTCGCGGGGACAGGGAAATTACGAGCAGTACTTC | CASSSRGQGNYEQYF | TRBJ2-7 | TRBV7-9 | - | TRBD1
TGTGCCAGCAGCTTGGGGCAGGGGGCAGATACGCAGTATTTT | CASSLGQGADTQYF | TRBJ2-3 | TRBV5-4 | - | TRBD1
TGTGCCTGGACGGCAGGGGGGAACTACGAGCAGTACTTC | CAWTAGGNYEQYF | TRBJ2-7 | TRBV30 | - | -
TGTGCCAGCAGCCAAGAAAAAAACAACCTCTACGAGCAGTACTTC | CASSQEKNNLYEQYF | TRBJ2-7 | TRBV4-2 | - | -
TGTGCCAGCTCACCAAGACAGGGGGCGAGCGGGGAGCTGTTTTTT | CASSPRQGASGELFF | TRBJ2-2 | TRBV18 | once | TRBD1
TGTGCCAGTAGTATGGAGGGAACAGGAACTGGAAACACCATATATTTT | CASSMEGTGTGNTIYF | TRBJ1-3 | TRBV19 | - | -
TGTGCCAGCACCTTTAGCGGGAGCTCCTACAATGAGCAGTTCTTC | CASTFSGSSYNEQFF | TRBJ2-1 | TRBV27 | - | TRBD2
TGTGCCTGGAGTGGGACAGCTTTGAACACCGGGGAGCTGTTTTTT | CAWSGTALNTGELFF | TRBJ2-2 | TRBV30 | - | -
TGCAGCGTAATCACTCTAGAGTTTACTGAAGCTTTCTTT | CSVITLEFTEAFF | TRBJ1-1 | TRBV29-1 | - | -
TGTGCCAGTCGACCAGGGGACAGGGGCCACGAGCAGTACTTC | CASRPGDRGHEQYF | TRBJ2-7 | TRBV2 | - | TRBD1
TGCAGCGCCTTCGACAGAAGTGAGCAGTACTTC | CSAFDRSEQYF | TRBJ2-7 | TRBV29-1 | - | -